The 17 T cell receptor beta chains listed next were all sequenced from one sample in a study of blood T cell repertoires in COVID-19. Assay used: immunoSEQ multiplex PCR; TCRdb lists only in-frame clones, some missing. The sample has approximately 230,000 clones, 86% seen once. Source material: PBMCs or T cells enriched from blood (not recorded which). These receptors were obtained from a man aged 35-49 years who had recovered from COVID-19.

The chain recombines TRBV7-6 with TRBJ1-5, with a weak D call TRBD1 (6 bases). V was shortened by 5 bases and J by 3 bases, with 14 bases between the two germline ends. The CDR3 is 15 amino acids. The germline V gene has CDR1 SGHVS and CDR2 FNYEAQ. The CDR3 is CASSPFGGVNQPQHF. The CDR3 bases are TGTGCCAGCAGCCCTTTTGGGGGCGTCAATCAGCCCCAGCATTTT.

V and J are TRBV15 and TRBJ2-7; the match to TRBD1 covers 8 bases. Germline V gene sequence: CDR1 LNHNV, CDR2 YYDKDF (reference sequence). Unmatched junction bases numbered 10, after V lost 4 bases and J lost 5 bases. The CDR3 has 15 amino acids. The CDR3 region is CATSKGNRGWDEQYF. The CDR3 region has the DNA TGTGCCACCAGCAAAGGCAACAGGGGGTGGGACGAGCAGTACTTC.

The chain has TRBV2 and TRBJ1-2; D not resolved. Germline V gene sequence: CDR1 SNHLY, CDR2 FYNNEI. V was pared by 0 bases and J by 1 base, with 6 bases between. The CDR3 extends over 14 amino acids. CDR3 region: CASSEATRNYGYTF. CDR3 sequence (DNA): TGTGCCAGCAGTGAAGCCACACGTAACTATGGCTACACCTTC.

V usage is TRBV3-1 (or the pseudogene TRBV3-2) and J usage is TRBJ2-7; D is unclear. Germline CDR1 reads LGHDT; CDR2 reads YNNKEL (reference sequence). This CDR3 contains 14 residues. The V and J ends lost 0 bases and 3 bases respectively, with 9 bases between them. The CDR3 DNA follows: TGTGCCAGCAGCCAAGAACCAGGCCTCTACGAGCAGTACTTC. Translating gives CASSQEPGLYEQYF.

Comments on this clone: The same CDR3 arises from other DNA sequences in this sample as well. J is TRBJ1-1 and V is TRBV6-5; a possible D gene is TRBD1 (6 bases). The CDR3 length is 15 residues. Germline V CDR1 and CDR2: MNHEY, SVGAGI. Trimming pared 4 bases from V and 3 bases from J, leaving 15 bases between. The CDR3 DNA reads TGTGCCAGCAGTTCCCAGGGGAGGGGCTACACTGAAGCTTTCTTT. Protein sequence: CASSSQGRGYTEAFF.

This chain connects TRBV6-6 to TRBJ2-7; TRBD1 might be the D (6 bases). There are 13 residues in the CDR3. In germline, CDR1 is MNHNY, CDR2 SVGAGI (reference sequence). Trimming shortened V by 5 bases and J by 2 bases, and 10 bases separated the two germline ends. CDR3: CASSPGQTYEQYF. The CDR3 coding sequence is TGTGCCAGCAGTCCCGGACAGACCTACGAGCAGTACTTC.

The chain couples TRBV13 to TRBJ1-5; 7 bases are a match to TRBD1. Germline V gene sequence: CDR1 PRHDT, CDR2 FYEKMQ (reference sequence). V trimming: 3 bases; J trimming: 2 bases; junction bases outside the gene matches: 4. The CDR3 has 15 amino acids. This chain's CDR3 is CASSFGTAGNQPQHF. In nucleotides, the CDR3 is TGTGCCAGCAGCTTTGGGACAGCGGGCAATCAGCCCCAGCATTTT. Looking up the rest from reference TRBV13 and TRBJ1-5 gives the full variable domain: AAGVIQSPRHLIKEKRETATLKCYPIPRHDTVYWYQQGPGQDPQFLISFYEKMQSDKGSIPDRFSAQQFSDYHSELNMSSLELGDSALYFCASSFGTAGNQPQHFGDGTRLSIL.

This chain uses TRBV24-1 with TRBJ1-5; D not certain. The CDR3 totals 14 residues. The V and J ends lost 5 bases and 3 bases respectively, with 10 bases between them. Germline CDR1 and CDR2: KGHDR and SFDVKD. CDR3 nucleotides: TGTGCCACCAGTGCAGGTATGTTCAATCAGCCCCAGCATTTT. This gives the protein CATSAGMFNQPQHF.

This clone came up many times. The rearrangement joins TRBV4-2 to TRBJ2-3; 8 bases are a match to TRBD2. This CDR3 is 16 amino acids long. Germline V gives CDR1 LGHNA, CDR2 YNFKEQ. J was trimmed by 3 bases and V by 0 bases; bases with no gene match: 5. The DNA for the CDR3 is TGTGCCAGCAGCCAAGAATTGGCGGGAGGTACAGATACGCAGTATTTT. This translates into CASSQELAGGTDTQYF.

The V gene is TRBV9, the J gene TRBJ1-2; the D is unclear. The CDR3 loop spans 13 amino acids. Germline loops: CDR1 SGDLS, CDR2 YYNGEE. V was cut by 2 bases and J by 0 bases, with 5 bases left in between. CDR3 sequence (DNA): TGTGCCAGCAGCGTCCAGGCTAACTATGGCTACACCTTC. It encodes CASSVQANYGYTF.

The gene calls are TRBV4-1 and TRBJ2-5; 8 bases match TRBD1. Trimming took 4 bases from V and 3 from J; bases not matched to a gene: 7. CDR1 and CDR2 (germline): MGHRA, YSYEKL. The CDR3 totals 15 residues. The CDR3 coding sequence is TGCGCCAGCAGCCGACCACGGACAGGGAAAGAGACCCAGTACTTC. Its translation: CASSRPRTGKETQYF.

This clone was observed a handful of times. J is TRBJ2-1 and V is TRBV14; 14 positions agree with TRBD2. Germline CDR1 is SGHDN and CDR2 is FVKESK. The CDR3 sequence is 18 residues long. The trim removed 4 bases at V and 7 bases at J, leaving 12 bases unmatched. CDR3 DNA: TGTGCCAGCAGCCCAGAAGGGACTAGCGGGGGCCTAGGGAATGAGCAGTTCTTC. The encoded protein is CASSPEGTSGGLGNEQFF.

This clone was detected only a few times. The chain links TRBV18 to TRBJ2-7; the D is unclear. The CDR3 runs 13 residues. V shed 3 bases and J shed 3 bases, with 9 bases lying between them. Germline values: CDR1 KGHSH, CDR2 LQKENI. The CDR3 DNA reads TGTGCCAGCTCACCCCTAGACGGCTACGAGCAGTACTTC. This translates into CASSPLDGYEQYF.

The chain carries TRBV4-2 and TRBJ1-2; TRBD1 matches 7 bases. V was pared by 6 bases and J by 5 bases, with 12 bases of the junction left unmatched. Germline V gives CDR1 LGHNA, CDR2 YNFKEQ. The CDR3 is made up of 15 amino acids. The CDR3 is CASSPSTQGEYGYTF. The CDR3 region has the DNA TGTGCCAGCAGTCCCAGTACGCAGGGGGAATATGGCTACACCTTC.

CDR3 DNA sequence: TGTGCCAGCAGTTTCCTCGGACAGGGGGCAAATGGCTACACCTTC. As protein: CASSFLGQGANGYTF. This chain connects TRBV28 to TRBJ1-2, with 11 bases identical to TRBD1. V was pared by 3 bases and J by 6 bases, with 6 bases of the junction left unmatched. The CDR3 consists of 15 residues. The germline V gene has CDR1 MDHEN and CDR2 SYDVKM.

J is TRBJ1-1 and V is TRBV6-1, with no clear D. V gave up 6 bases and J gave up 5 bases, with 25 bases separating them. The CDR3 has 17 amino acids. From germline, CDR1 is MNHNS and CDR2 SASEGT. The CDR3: CASSEPKALQIRTEAFF. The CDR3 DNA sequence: TGTGCCAGCAGCGAACCCAAAGCCTTACAGATTCGAACTGAAGCTTTCTTT.

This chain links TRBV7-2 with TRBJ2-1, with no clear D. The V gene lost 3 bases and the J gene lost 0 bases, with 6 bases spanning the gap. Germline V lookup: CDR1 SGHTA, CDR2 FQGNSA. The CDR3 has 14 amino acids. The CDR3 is CASSFMSSYNEQFF. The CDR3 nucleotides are TGTGCCAGCAGCTTTATGAGCTCCTACAATGAGCAGTTCTTC.